What follows describes a single T cell receptor beta chain. Its antigen remains unidentified. TCRdb fed the 5' RACE reads into MiXCR, producing one record per CDR3 protein. The sample lists a few hundred thousand distinct CDR3 sequences; over 25% were seen once. The data stem from a study of identical twins' blood T cells. Whole-study results and caveats: V gene usage reportedly matched far better within twin pairs than unrelated donors.

The sequenced material came from PBMCs. The TCR sequence derives from a woman aged 18-55 years in good health.

The CDR3 spells CASGLAVFSTF. The DNA of the CDR3 is TGTGCTAGTGGTTTGGCAGTCTTTTCCACCTTC. The chain is built from TRBV12-5 and TRBJ1-2; D unresolved. V shed 1 base and J shed 13 bases, with 10 bases lying between them. The germline gives CDR1 LGHNT, CDR2 FRNRAP. The CDR3 consists of 11 residues.